This TCR beta chain comes out of a study of OX40 agonist ivuxolimab in advanced cancers. Study outcomes and limitations: Partial responders treated at 0.1-3.0 mg/kg exhibited clonal expansion among the lowest measured.

Sequencing was performed with immunoSEQ multiplex PCR; in TCRdb, only in-frame clones are kept and a portion is missing. Altogether around 46,000 clones are present, 75% to 90% being singletons, with the ten largest covering 12%. A word on this clone: Its antigen is as yet unknown.

Per the germline V gene, CDR1 is SGHVS and CDR2 is FNYEAQ. V was trimmed by 3 bases and J by 1 base, leaving 15 bases between them. This CDR3 region has 16 residues. Sequencing used CD4+ or CD8+ T cells sorted from blood, obtained in a trial of the OX40 agonist ivuxolimab. The rearrangement joins TRBV7-6 to TRBJ2-5; D remains unclear. The receptor's source is an adult with an advanced solid tumor such as melanoma, head and neck, liver or kidney cancer. The CDR3 region has the DNA TGTGCCAGCAGCTTCAACCCTATGGAGACCCAAGAGACCCAGTACTTC. This encodes CASSFNPMETQETQYF. The whole variable domain, remainder taken from reference TRBV7-6 and TRBJ2-5, is GAGVSQSPRYKVTKRGQDVALRCDPISGHVSLYWYRQALGQGPEFLTYFNYEAQQDKSGLPNDRFSAERPEGSISTLTIQRTEQRDSAMYRCASSFNPMETQETQYFGPGTRLLVL.